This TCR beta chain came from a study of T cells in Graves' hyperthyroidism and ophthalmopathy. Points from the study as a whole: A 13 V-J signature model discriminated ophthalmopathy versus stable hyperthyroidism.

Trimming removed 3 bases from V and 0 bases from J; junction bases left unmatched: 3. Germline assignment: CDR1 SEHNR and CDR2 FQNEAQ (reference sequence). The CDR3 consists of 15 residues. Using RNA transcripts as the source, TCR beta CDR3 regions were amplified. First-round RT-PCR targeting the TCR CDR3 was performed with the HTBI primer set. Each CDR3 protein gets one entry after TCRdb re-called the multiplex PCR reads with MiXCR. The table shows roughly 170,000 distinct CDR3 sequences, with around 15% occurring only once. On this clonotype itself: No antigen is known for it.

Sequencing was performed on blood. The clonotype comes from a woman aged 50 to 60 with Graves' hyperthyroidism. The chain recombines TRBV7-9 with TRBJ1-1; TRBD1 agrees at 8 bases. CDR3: CASSLKQGVNTEAFF. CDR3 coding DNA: TGTGCCAGCAGCTTGAAACAGGGGGTGAACACTGAAGCTTTCTTT.